The rows below give T cell receptor beta chains drawn from one sample of a study of blood T cell repertoires in COVID-19. The repertoire was sequenced with immunoSEQ multiplex PCR; TCRdb's copy has only in-frame clones and lacks some. The sample records roughly 140,000 clones, around nine tenths being singletons. Material for sequencing was peripheral blood. The receptors stem from a human donor in a cohort sampled during active COVID-19. CDR3s include the opening cysteine and the closing phenylalanine or tryptophan. The D gene is left open where the match is weak. Expanded clones get a size class; other rows say once, few or many, or leave the size out.

d_call: -
clone_size: -
j_call: TRBJ1-6
v_call: TRBV9
cdr3_aa: CASSVESSYNSPLHF
cdr3_nt: TGTGCCAGCAGCGTAGAGAGCTCCTATAATTCACCCCTCCACTTT

d_call: -
clone_size: -
j_call: TRBJ2-6
v_call: TRBV5-1
cdr3_aa: CASSFRVSGANVLTF
cdr3_nt: TGCGCCAGCAGCTTTCGAGTCTCTGGGGCCAACGTCCTGACTTTC

d_call: -
clone_size: -
j_call: TRBJ1-1
v_call: TRBV12-3/TRBV12-4
cdr3_aa: CASTPPAGEGAFF
cdr3_nt: TGTGCCAGCACCCCCCCAGCCGGGGAGGGAGCTTTCTTT

d_call: -
clone_size: once
j_call: TRBJ2-3
v_call: TRBV28
cdr3_aa: CASSLGTLAGTDTQYF
cdr3_nt: TGTGCCAGCAGTTTGGGGACACTGGCTGGCACAGATACGCAGTATTTT

d_call: TRBD2
clone_size: -
j_call: TRBJ2-2
v_call: TRBV12-5
cdr3_aa: CASGLGLAGTTGELFF
cdr3_nt: TGTGCTAGTGGCCTCGGACTAGCGGGGACCACCGGGGAGCTGTTTTTT

d_call: TRBD2
clone_size: -
j_call: TRBJ2-2
v_call: TRBV30
cdr3_aa: CAWIAPGLAGLTGELFF
cdr3_nt: TGTGCCTGGATTGCCCCCGGACTAGCGGGGCTAACCGGGGAGCTGTTTTTT

d_call: TRBD2
clone_size: -
j_call: TRBJ2-7
v_call: TRBV19
cdr3_aa: CASSISSGTSYEQYF
cdr3_nt: TGTGCCAGTAGTATAAGTAGCGGGACTTCCTACGAGCAGTACTTC

d_call: TRBD1
clone_size: few
j_call: TRBJ2-3
v_call: TRBV12-5
cdr3_aa: CASGLGTGRTDTQYF
cdr3_nt: TGTGCTAGTGGTTTGGGGACAGGTAGGACAGATACGCAGTATTTT

d_call: TRBD2
clone_size: -
j_call: TRBJ2-2
v_call: TRBV27
cdr3_aa: CASSSHRLAANTGELFF
cdr3_nt: TGTGCCAGCAGTTCTCATCGGCTAGCGGCTAACACCGGGGAGCTGTTTTTT

d_call: TRBD2
clone_size: -
j_call: TRBJ2-7
v_call: TRBV6-6
cdr3_aa: CASSLPMGREAPEQYF
cdr3_nt: TGTGCCAGCAGTTTGCCTATGGGGCGGGAGGCCCCCGAGCAGTACTTC

d_call: TRBD2
clone_size: -
j_call: TRBJ2-1
v_call: TRBV7-8
cdr3_aa: CASSLREGTNEQFF
cdr3_nt: TGTGCCAGCAGCTTGCGGGAGGGCACCAATGAGCAGTTCTTC

d_call: -
clone_size: -
j_call: TRBJ2-5
v_call: TRBV19
cdr3_aa: CASSGQETQYF
cdr3_nt: TGTGCCAGTAGCGGCCAAGAGACCCAGTACTTC

d_call: -
clone_size: many
j_call: TRBJ2-7
v_call: TRBV10-2
cdr3_aa: CASSESEVYEQYF
cdr3_nt: TGCGCCAGCAGTGAGTCTGAGGTCTACGAGCAGTACTTC

d_call: -
clone_size: -
j_call: TRBJ2-1
v_call: TRBV4-1
cdr3_aa: CASSPNVAPGQFF
cdr3_nt: TGCGCCAGCAGCCCTAATGTAGCACCGGGGCAGTTCTTC

d_call: TRBD1
clone_size: few
j_call: TRBJ1-1
v_call: TRBV28
cdr3_aa: CASRDAGQQNTEAFF
cdr3_nt: TGTGCCAGCAGGGACGCGGGACAGCAGAACACTGAAGCTTTCTTT

d_call: TRBD1
clone_size: -
j_call: TRBJ2-1
v_call: TRBV5-4
cdr3_aa: CASSQTDRGHYNEQFF
cdr3_nt: TGTGCCAGCAGCCAGACCGACAGGGGGCATTACAATGAGCAGTTCTTC

d_call: -
clone_size: few
j_call: TRBJ1-1
v_call: TRBV10-2
cdr3_aa: CASWDPPGSEAFF
cdr3_nt: TGCGCCAGCTGGGATCCCCCGGGATCTGAAGCTTTCTTT

d_call: -
clone_size: -
j_call: TRBJ2-1
v_call: TRBV12-2
cdr3_aa: CASRLPGTSGRGNNEQFF
cdr3_nt: TGTGCAAGTCGCTTACCTGGGACTAGCGGGAGGGGGAACAATGAGCAGTTCTTC

d_call: TRBD2
clone_size: -
j_call: TRBJ2-7
v_call: TRBV7-9
cdr3_aa: CASSLTGTSGYEQYF
cdr3_nt: TGTGCCAGCAGCTTAACCGGGACTAGCGGTTACGAGCAGTACTTC

d_call: TRBD1
clone_size: -
j_call: TRBJ2-2
v_call: TRBV7-6
cdr3_aa: CASSLVSTGGNTGELFF
cdr3_nt: TGTGCCAGCAGCTTAGTGTCGACAGGGGGTAACACCGGGGAGCTGTTTTTT

d_call: -
clone_size: many
j_call: TRBJ2-5
v_call: TRBV6-2/TRBV6-3
cdr3_aa: CASSPRVGGSGETQYF
cdr3_nt: TGTGCCAGCAGCCCCCGCGTCGGAGGGTCCGGAGAGACCCAGTACTTC

d_call: -
clone_size: once
j_call: TRBJ1-1
v_call: TRBV5-1
cdr3_aa: CASSLGHGQQNTEAFF
cdr3_nt: TGCGCCAGCAGCTTGGGCCATGGACAGCAGAACACTGAAGCTTTCTTT

d_call: -
clone_size: -
j_call: TRBJ1-1
v_call: TRBV13
cdr3_aa: CASSLAPGITEAFF
cdr3_nt: TGTGCCAGCAGCTTAGCCCCGGGGATCACTGAAGCTTTCTTT

d_call: -
clone_size: -
j_call: TRBJ2-5
v_call: TRBV3-1/TRBV3-2
cdr3_aa: CASSQMASGQETQYF
cdr3_nt: TGTGCCAGCAGCCAGATGGCGAGCGGCCAAGAGACCCAGTACTTC

d_call: -
clone_size: -
j_call: TRBJ1-2
v_call: TRBV27
cdr3_aa: CASTKAATNYGYTF
cdr3_nt: TGTGCCAGCACGAAGGCGGCTACTAACTATGGCTACACCTTC

d_call: -
clone_size: -
j_call: TRBJ2-7
v_call: TRBV11-2
cdr3_aa: CASSPVNRGGGSSYEQYF
cdr3_nt: TGTGCCAGCAGCCCTGTAAACAGGGGAGGAGGAAGCTCCTACGAGCAGTACTTC

d_call: TRBD1
clone_size: once
j_call: TRBJ1-2
v_call: TRBV30
cdr3_aa: CAWRQDRGYGYTF
cdr3_nt: TGTGCCTGGAGACAGGACAGGGGCTATGGCTACACCTTC

d_call: -
clone_size: -
j_call: TRBJ2-3
v_call: TRBV5-8
cdr3_aa: CASSPYTDTQYF
cdr3_nt: TGTGCCAGCAGCCCCTACACAGATACGCAGTATTTT

d_call: -
clone_size: -
j_call: TRBJ1-5
v_call: TRBV28
cdr3_aa: CASSLAGERQPQHF
cdr3_nt: TGTGCCAGCAGTTTGGCAGGGGAGCGGCAGCCCCAGCATTTT

d_call: TRBD2
clone_size: -
j_call: TRBJ2-1
v_call: TRBV4-1
cdr3_aa: CASSQEETGRTTYNEQFF
cdr3_nt: TGCGCCAGCAGCCAAGAAGAGACCGGGAGGACCACCTACAATGAGCAGTTCTTC

d_call: -
clone_size: -
j_call: TRBJ1-6
v_call: TRBV6-1
cdr3_aa: CASSELYGDNSPLHF
cdr3_nt: TGTGCCAGCAGTGAATTATACGGGGATAATTCACCCCTCCACTTT

d_call: TRBD1
clone_size: -
j_call: TRBJ2-7
v_call: TRBV7-7
cdr3_aa: CASSSGTGKGYEQYF
cdr3_nt: TGTGCCAGCAGCTCCGGGACAGGGAAAGGGTACGAGCAGTACTTC

d_call: TRBD1
clone_size: once
j_call: TRBJ2-1
v_call: TRBV28
cdr3_aa: CASTLPTGTLYNEQFF
cdr3_nt: TGTGCCAGCACTCTCCCGACAGGGACCTTATACAATGAGCAGTTCTTC

d_call: -
clone_size: -
j_call: TRBJ2-3
v_call: TRBV27
cdr3_aa: CASSPRGAADTQYF
cdr3_nt: TGTGCCAGCAGTCCTCGTGGAGCGGCAGATACGCAGTATTTT

d_call: TRBD1
clone_size: once
j_call: TRBJ2-7
v_call: TRBV6-4
cdr3_aa: CASSDGQGGEQYF
cdr3_nt: TGTGCCAGCAGTGACGGACAGGGAGGCGAGCAGTACTTC

d_call: TRBD2
clone_size: few
j_call: TRBJ2-3
v_call: TRBV28
cdr3_aa: CASSPPGTSGDTQYF
cdr3_nt: TGTGCCAGCAGCCCTCCCGGGACTAGCGGGGATACGCAGTATTTT

d_call: TRBD2
clone_size: -
j_call: TRBJ2-5
v_call: TRBV6-4
cdr3_aa: CASSATSGSGETQYF
cdr3_nt: TGTGCCAGCAGCGCGACTAGCGGGAGTGGGGAGACCCAGTACTTC

d_call: TRBD1
clone_size: -
j_call: TRBJ2-2
v_call: TRBV7-6
cdr3_aa: CASSRTGQNTGELFF
cdr3_nt: TGTGCCAGCAGCCGGACAGGGCAGAACACCGGGGAGCTGTTTTTT

d_call: TRBD2
clone_size: -
j_call: TRBJ2-5
v_call: TRBV9
cdr3_aa: CASSAQRGAQYF
cdr3_nt: TGTGCCAGCAGCGCCCAACGGGGGGCCCAGTACTTC